What follows are 32 T cell receptor beta chains derived from one specimen sequenced in a study of shared clonotypes between healthy human individuals. Repertoires were generated with immunoSEQ multiplex PCR, while TCRdb's copy carries only in-frame clones and drops some. The data contain roughly 2.2 million clones, over 85% of them seen just once; the ten biggest clones take up about 0.39%. The sequenced sample consisted of naive CD4+ T cells from PBMCs. The sample's subset: CD45RA+ positively selected. All receptors come from a man between 18 and 29 years old in good health. Some clones in this sample may be carry-over from other donors' samples.

The chain joins TRBV7-3 to TRBJ1-5; perhaps TRBD1 as D (6 bases). V was shortened by 0 bases and J by 7 bases, with 13 bases between the two germline ends. The germline gives CDR1 SGHTA, CDR2 FQGTGA. This CDR3 has 15 amino acids. The CDR3, as DNA: TGTGCCAGCAGCTTAACGGGGGGCGCGGGCCAGCCCCAGCATTTT. This gives the protein CASSLTGGAGQPQHF.

This chain connects TRBV6-6 to TRBJ2-1; tentative D call: TRBD1 (5 bases). Germline V gene sequence: CDR1 MNHNY, CDR2 SVGAGI (reference sequence). Trimming removed 10 bases from V and 4 bases from J, with 11 bases in between. The CDR3 has 12 residues. The DNA of the CDR3 is TGTGCCACAGGGCAGGGTTACAATGAGCAGTTCTTC. Translation: CATGQGYNEQFF.

A single count supports this clone. The V gene is TRBV7-2, the J gene TRBJ1-5; D remains ambiguous. V shed 5 bases and J shed 6 bases, with 14 bases lying between them. Germline-derived CDR1 and CDR2 are SGHTA and FQGNSA. The CDR3 sequence is 14 residues long. The CDR3 DNA follows: TGTGCCAGCAGCGGTCCCGGGCTGGTTCAGCCCCAGCATTTT. This translates into CASSGPGLVQPQHF.

The CDR3 loop is CASSWVNEGLFF. The CDR3 DNA follows: TGTGCCAGCAGTTGGGTTAATGAGGGACTGTTTTTT. V and J are TRBV6-6 and TRBJ1-4; no clear D gene. The CDR3 runs to 12 residues. The germline gives CDR1 MNHNY, CDR2 SVGAGI (reference sequence). V was clipped by 4 bases and J by 13 bases, with 13 bases between them.

This chain links TRBV13 with TRBJ2-5; D perhaps matches TRBD2 (6 bases). This CDR3 spans 16 amino acids. CDR1 and CDR2 (germline): PRHDT, FYEKMQ (reference sequence). The germline V and J ends were trimmed by 4 bases and 1 base, with 16 bases remaining between them. The CDR3: CASSSLDGTPQETQYF. The DNA of the CDR3 is TGTGCCAGCAGCTCTCTTGACGGGACTCCCCAAGAGACCCAGTACTTC. The full variable domain, with the rest looked up from reference TRBV13 and TRBJ2-5, is AAGVIQSPRHLIKEKRETATLKCYPIPRHDTVYWYQQGPGQDPQFLISFYEKMQSDKGSIPDRFSAQQFSDYHSELNMSSLELGDSALYFCASSSLDGTPQETQYFGPGTRLLVL.

Concerning this clone: Other DNA sequences of this sample code for an identical CDR3. V is TRBV28 and J is TRBJ2-7; no reliable D call. Germline V gene sequence: CDR1 MDHEN, CDR2 SYDVKM. The CDR3 is made up of 12 amino acids. Trimming cost V 2 bases and J 1 base, with 3 bases left between them. The CDR3 spells CASSLGSYEQYF. The CDR3 nucleotides are TGTGCCAGCAGTTTAGGTTCCTACGAGCAGTACTTC.

The chain uses TRBV30 and TRBJ1-1; TRBD1 might be the D (5 bases). The CDR3 is 11 amino acids. Trimming removed 7 bases from V and 3 bases from J, with 9 bases in between. CDR1 and CDR2 (germline): GTSNPN, SVGIG (reference sequence). CDR3 sequence reads: CASRGDTEAFF. CDR3 coding DNA: TGTGCCTCAAGAGGGGACACTGAAGCTTTCTTT.

The V call is TRBV4-2, the J call TRBJ2-3; D is ambiguous. V was clipped by 4 bases and J by 7 bases, with 18 bases between them. The germline V gene encodes CDR1 LGHNA and CDR2 YNFKEQ. The CDR3 runs 15 residues. Written as DNA, the CDR3 is TGTGCCAGCAGCCTTTCCGGAGAGGTTTGGAATACGCAGTATTTT. Residues: CASSLSGEVWNTQYF.

J is TRBJ2-7 and V is TRBV10-3, with D tentatively TRBD1 (5 bases). CDR1 is ENHRY and CDR2 is SYGVKD in the germline V gene. CDR3 length: 14 amino acids. The V end lost 5 bases, the J end lost 1 base, and 12 bases lay between the germline ends. CDR3 bases: TGTGCCATCAGTAACAGGACCCGTTCCTACGAGCAGTACTTC. It specifies CAISNRTRSYEQYF.

This clone was recorded once. The chain carries TRBV11-3 and TRBJ2-2; D possibly matches TRBD1 or TRBD2 (7 bases each). CDR3 length equals 15 residues. Germline V gene sequence: CDR1 SGHNT, CDR2 YENEEA. The ends were cut back, 5 bases at V and 5 bases at J, with 15 bases in the middle. The CDR3 protein is CASSQQGRGTGELFF. DNA of the CDR3: TGTGCCAGCAGCCAACAGGGGAGGGGGACCGGGGAGCTGTTTTTT.

The chain links TRBV18 to TRBJ1-1; D perhaps matches TRBD1 (6 bases). The germline gives CDR1 KGHSH, CDR2 LQKENI. V was pared by 6 bases and J by 2 bases, with 10 bases between. This CDR3 region has 13 residues. Here the CDR3 reads CASSKQGNTEAFF. CDR3 DNA: TGTGCCAGCTCTAAACAGGGAAACACTGAAGCTTTCTTT.

The rearrangement links TRBV28 to TRBJ2-7, with D possibly TRBD1 on 6 matching bases. The CDR3 covers 14 residues. Trimming left V 7 bases short and J 4 bases short, with 17 bases between. Germline V gives CDR1 MDHEN, CDR2 SYDVKM. The CDR3 sequence is CASTQPGQGYEQYF. CDR3 nucleotide sequence: TGTGCCAGCACCCAACCGGGACAAGGTTACGAGCAGTACTTC.

In the case of this clone: This CDR3 is also generated by other DNA sequences in the sample. This CDR3 is CASSPELQETQYF. In nucleotides, the CDR3 is TGTGCCAGCTCACCGGAGCTGCAGGAGACCCAGTACTTC. The chain couples TRBV18 to TRBJ2-5; no firm D call. Germline loops: CDR1 KGHSH, CDR2 LQKENI. V was clipped by 3 bases and J by 5 bases, with 10 bases between them. The CDR3 contains 13 residues. The variable domain in full, with the rest retrieved from reference TRBV18 and TRBJ2-5, is NAGVMQNPRHLVRRRGQEARLRCSPMKGHSHVYWYRQLPEEGLKFMVYLQKENIIDESGMPKERFSAEFPKEGPSILRIQQVVRGDSAAYFCASSPELQETQYFGPGTRLLVL.

This clone was counted a few times. The gene calls are TRBV29-1 and TRBJ2-7; 7 nucleotides align to TRBD1. The CDR3 loop spans 14 amino acids. J lost 3 bases, V lost 4 bases, and 9 bases had no gene match. Germline CDR1 is SQVTM and CDR2 is ANQGSEA. CDR3 bases: TGCAGCGTTGTGGGGGAACAGGGGTACTACGAGCAGTACTTC. It is translated as CSVVGEQGYYEQYF.

The chain combines TRBV27 with TRBJ1-4; maybe TRBD1 (5 bases). The CDR3 covers 14 residues. Germline V gene lookup returns CDR1 MNHEY and CDR2 SMNVEV (reference sequence). V lost 8 bases and J lost 6, with 16 bases in between. The CDR3 DNA is TGTGCCAGCGCTAGGGGTGCGGGGGATGAAAAACTGTTTTTT. It encodes CASARGAGDEKLFF. Full variable domain (missing parts from reference TRBV27 and TRBJ1-4): EAQVTQNPRYLITVTGKKLTVTCSQNMNHEYMSWYRQDPGLGLRQIYYSMNVEVTDKGDVPEGYKVSRKEKRNFPLILESPSPNQTSLYFCASARGAGDEKLFFGSGTQLSVL.

In regard to this clone: This CDR3 is also generated by other DNA sequences in the sample. The chain combines TRBV7-2 with TRBJ1-1; D is possibly TRBD1 (6 bases). The CDR3 is 13 amino acids. From germline, CDR1 is SGHTA and CDR2 FQGNSA. V lost 5 bases to trimming and J lost 2 bases, with 9 bases between them. The CDR3 nucleotides are TGTGCCAGCAGCCGACAGGAAAACACTGAAGCTTTCTTT. It yields the protein CASSRQENTEAFF.

The rearrangement uses TRBV18 and TRBJ1-1; D unclear. The germline gives CDR1 KGHSH, CDR2 LQKENI. Trimming removed 1 base at V and 8 bases at J, with 14 bases between. The CDR3 sequence is 14 residues long. DNA for the CDR3: TGTGCCAGCTCACCACGCCAGGTCGCGAGCGAAGCTTTCTTT. Translated: CASSPRQVASEAFF.

The gene calls are TRBV11-2 and TRBJ1-2; D is undetermined. The CDR3 length is 15 residues. V shed 5 bases and J shed 6 bases, with 19 bases lying between them. The germline gives CDR1 SGHAT, CDR2 FQNNGV. CDR3 in DNA: TGTGCCAGCAGCGAAATCAAAGGAGTTAAGCATGGCTACACCTTC. It yields the protein CASSEIKGVKHGYTF. The whole variable domain, filled in from reference TRBV11-2 and TRBJ1-2, reads EAGVAQSPRYKIIEKRQSVAFWCNPISGHATLYWYQQILGQGPKLLIQFQNNGVVDDSQLPKDRFSAERLKGVDSTLKIQPAKLEDSAVYLCASSEIKGVKHGYTFGSGTRLTVV.

V is TRBV19 and J is TRBJ2-5, with D possibly matching TRBD2 (5 bases). The CDR3 spans 14 residues. Germline V gives CDR1 LNHDA, CDR2 SQIVND (reference sequence). V lost 1 base, J lost 5 bases, and 11 bases lay in between. The CDR3 DNA follows: TGTGCCAGTAGTATAGGAAGGTCGGGGGAGACCCAGTACTTC. This sequence encodes CASSIGRSGETQYF.

This chain links TRBV30 with TRBJ1-4; possibly TRBD1 for D (5 bases). The CDR3 is 15 residues long. The V gene's germline CDR1 is GTSNPN and CDR2 SVGIG (reference sequence). The V end lost 3 bases, the J end lost 2 bases, and 13 bases lay between the germline ends. Written as DNA, the CDR3 is TGTGCCTGGAGGCTCGGGACGGCCACTAATGAAAAACTGTTTTTT. Translated: CAWRLGTATNEKLFF. Looking up the rest from reference TRBV30 and TRBJ1-4 gives the full variable domain: SQTIHQWPATLVQPVGSPLSLECTVEGTSNPNLYWYRQAAGRGLQLLFYSVGIGQISSEVPQNLSASRPQDRQFILSSKKLLLSDSGFYLCAWRLGTATNEKLFFGSGTQLSVL.

V is TRBV5-1 and J is TRBJ1-2; 11 bases are shared with TRBD1. J lost 6 bases, V lost 4 bases, and 8 bases had no gene match. Per germline, CDR1 SGHRS and CDR2 YFSETQ. The CDR3 is 15 residues long. DNA for the CDR3: TGCGCCAGCAGCCCTTTATGGACAGGGGGCAATGGCTACACCTTC. This gives the protein CASSPLWTGGNGYTF.

The rearrangement uses TRBV29-1 and TRBJ2-5; 7 nucleotides line up with TRBD1. The CDR3 runs to 13 residues. CDR1 SQVTM and CDR2 ANQGSEA come from the germline V gene. Trimming removed 5 bases from V and 5 bases from J; junction bases left unmatched: 8. The CDR3 DNA follows: TGCAGCGTTAGATTACAGGGGATGGAGACCCAGTACTTC. It is translated as CSVRLQGMETQYF. The whole variable domain, remainder taken from reference TRBV29-1 and TRBJ2-5, is SAVISQKPSRDICQRGTSLTIQCQVDSQVTMMFWYRQQPGQSLTLIATANQGSEATYESGFVIDKFPISRPNLTFSTLTVSNMSPEDSSIYLCSVRLQGMETQYFGPGTRLLVL.

This chain joins TRBV5-1 and TRBJ2-3; 11 nucleotides match TRBD2. This CDR3 has 17 residues. Germline loops: CDR1 SGHRS, CDR2 YFSETQ. Unmatched junction bases numbered 15, after V lost 6 bases and J lost 6 bases. The CDR3 DNA is TGCGCCAGCACCGCCCAAAGCACTAGCGGGAGAGGTGATACGCAGTATTTT. Its protein is CASTAQSTSGRGDTQYF.

This rearrangement joins TRBV5-8 to TRBJ1-5; D not resolved. The CDR3 is made up of 15 amino acids. Germline loops: CDR1 SGHTS, CDR2 YDEGEE. Trimming took off 0 bases at V and 0 bases at J, with 7 bases between the two ends. DNA for the CDR3: TGTGCCAGCAGCTTGGGTGTTTATAGCAATCAGCCCCAGCATTTT. Translation: CASSLGVYSNQPQHF.

V usage is TRBV12-1 and J usage is TRBJ1-5; TRBD1, the D gene given by the table, was not confirmed from the DNA. TRBV12-1 is a documented pseudogene. The CDR3 is 16 amino acids. The CDR3 DNA reads TGTGCCAGCAGTTCTCACAGGGGGAGGTACGATCAGCCCCAGCATTTT. Translation gives CASSSHRGRYDQPQHF.

For this clone: The sample carries other DNA sequences with the same CDR3. The chain has TRBV5-1 and TRBJ2-3, with D possibly TRBD2 on 5 matching bases. The CDR3 runs 13 residues. Trimming stripped 0 bases from V and 4 bases from J, with 6 bases between. Per germline, CDR1 SGHRS and CDR2 YFSETQ. The DNA of the CDR3 is TGCGCCAGCAGCTTGGACGGGGCAGATACGCAGTATTTT. Its protein product is CASSLDGADTQYF.

This clone is a singleton in its sample. Other DNA variants within this sample encode the same CDR3. The CDR3 here is CASSPGLAGVNEQFF. The DNA of the CDR3 is TGTGCCAGCTCACCAGGACTAGCGGGAGTCAATGAGCAGTTCTTC. The V and J genes are TRBV18 and TRBJ2-1; 13 positions match TRBD2. The V gene end was trimmed by 2 bases and the J gene end by 6 bases; junction bases not matched to a gene: 1. Germline V gene sequence: CDR1 KGHSH, CDR2 LQKENI. The CDR3 has 15 amino acids.

The V gene is TRBV7-2, the J gene TRBJ2-7; D uncertain. Trimming took 6 bases from V and 2 from J, leaving 14 bases between them. The V gene's germline CDR1 is SGHTA and CDR2 FQGNSA. The CDR3 runs to 14 residues. The CDR3 DNA sequence: TGTGCCAGCAGGGCTCGACGGAGTGCCTACGAGCAGTACTTC. It specifies CASRARRSAYEQYF.

V usage is TRBV10-3 and J usage is TRBJ1-1; possibly TRBD1 for D (5 bases). Trimming shortened V by 9 bases and J by 0 bases, and 14 bases separated the two germline ends. This CDR3 has 14 amino acids. Germline-derived CDR1 and CDR2 are ENHRY and SYGVKD. The CDR3 sequence is CAIQDRKVNTEAFF. CDR3 in DNA: TGTGCCATTCAAGACAGAAAAGTGAACACTGAAGCTTTCTTT.

The rearrangement uses TRBV30 and TRBJ1-2, with 7 bases that match TRBD1. There are 15 residues in the CDR3. Trimming took 2 bases from V and 4 from J; bases not matched to a gene: 10. Germline V gene lookup returns CDR1 GTSNPN and CDR2 SVGIG (reference sequence). For the CDR3, the DNA is TGTGCCTGGAGTACGACAGGGTTGCCGTTCTATGGCTACACCTTC. This gives the protein CAWSTTGLPFYGYTF.

The chain links TRBV11-2 to TRBJ1-2; 9 bases fit TRBD1. V was clipped by 5 bases and J by 8 bases; unmatched bases: 6. The CDR3 sequence is 13 residues long. Germline CDR1 SGHAT, CDR2 FQNNGV. The CDR3, as DNA: TGTGCCAGCAGCCTCCGGGACAGGGACGGCTACACCTTC. Amino acids: CASSLRDRDGYTF.

The rearrangement links TRBV5-1 to TRBJ2-1, with D perhaps TRBD1 (6 bases). The CDR3 loop spans 15 amino acids. Germline V gene sequence: CDR1 SGHRS, CDR2 YFSETQ. V lost 0 bases and J lost 10, with 17 bases in between. The CDR3 sequence is CASSLGLGAFREQFF. DNA for the CDR3: TGCGCCAGCAGCTTGGGGCTGGGGGCCTTTAGGGAGCAGTTCTTC.